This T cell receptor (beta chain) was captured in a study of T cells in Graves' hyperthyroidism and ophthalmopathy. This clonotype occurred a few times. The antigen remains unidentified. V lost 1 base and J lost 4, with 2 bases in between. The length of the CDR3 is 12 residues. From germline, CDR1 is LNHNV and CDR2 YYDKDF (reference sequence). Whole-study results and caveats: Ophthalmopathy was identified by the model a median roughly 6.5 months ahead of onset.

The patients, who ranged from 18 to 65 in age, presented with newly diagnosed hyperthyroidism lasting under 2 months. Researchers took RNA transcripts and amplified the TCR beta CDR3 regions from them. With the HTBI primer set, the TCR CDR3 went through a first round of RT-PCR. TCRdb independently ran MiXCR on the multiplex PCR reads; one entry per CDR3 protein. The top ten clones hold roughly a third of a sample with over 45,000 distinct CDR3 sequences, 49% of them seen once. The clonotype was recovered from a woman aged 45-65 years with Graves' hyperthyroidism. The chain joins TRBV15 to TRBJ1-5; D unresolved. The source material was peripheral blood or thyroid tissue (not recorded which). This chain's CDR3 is CATSRVNQPQHF. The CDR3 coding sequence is TGTGCCACCAGCAGAGTAAATCAGCCCCAGCATTTT.